This TCR beta chain was documented in a study of Ad26.COV2.S vaccination and SARS-CoV-2 variants listed by TCRdb under 2021. As for the study more broadly: Donors in the vaccine arm were drawn from COV1001, a multicentre, randomized, double-blind, placebo-controlled phase I-IIa trial testing Ad26.COV2.S in healthy adults. Ad26.COV2.S was administered intramuscularly at 5 x 10^10 or 1 x 10^11 viral particles, either as a single shot or as two shots given 56 days apart. TCRbeta repertoire sequencing was used to assess the specificity and breadth of SARS-CoV-2-reactive T cell receptors after Ad26.COV2.S vaccination. A total of some 30 samples were included in the TCR-sequenced set, comprising about 20 Ad26.COV2.S vaccine recipients, 5 placebo recipients and 8 SARS-CoV-2 convalescent individuals. Trial participants were randomized into five groups of five, in which low-dose or high-dose Ad26.COV2.S was given once or twice, or placebo was given on both occasions. Blinding of investigators to trial group allocation was maintained during experiments and outcome assessment.

The immunoSEQ Assay was used to sequence TCRbeta CDR3 regions. After extraction, genomic DNA underwent amplification by bias-controlled multiplex PCR, followed by high-throughput sequencing. The original methods were these. To quantify the absolute abundance of every unique TCRbeta CDR3 region, sequences were collapsed and filtered. T cell fraction was estimated by normalization of TCRbeta template counts to usable DNA, with usable DNA being measured through amplification of reference genes present in all nucleated cells. Repertoire TCRs were annotated as SARS-CoV-2-specific by exact matching of V gene, CDR3 amino acid sequence and J gene to a known reactive TCR set. The reference SARS-CoV-2 TCR set was obtained from MIRA and was filtered for enrichment in COVID-19-positive ImmuneCODE repertoires, whereby public or cross-reactive TCRs were removed. Drawing on the MIRA antigens, annotated TCRs were analysed further at the level of specific ORF or position within ORF. Depth was the summed frequency of annotated unique rearrangements, while breadth was defined as annotated unique rearrangements over total unique productive rearrangements. Two-sided Wilcoxon rank-sum tests were used to compare TCR breadth between groups. TCRdb obtained this table from immuneACCESS and retained in-frame rearrangements with V and J assigned. These tables miss some clones; where compared with another copy, unresolved V genes account for less than half of the shortfall, and the remainder is unexplained. That table gives V, J and clone size, and the DNA gave D and trimming. The sample has about 460,000 clones on record, roughly nine tenths of them singletons. 1.5% to 2% of the sample is held by the ten biggest clonotypes.

The sample's treatment or condition label, decoded: around 19 received Ad26.COV2.S at low or high dose, single or two shots; five or six received placebo; per-sample allocation not given. For vaccine and placebo recipients, the sequenced repertoires came from samples collected on day 63 after the first injection. In Cohort 1b, around 23 adults aged 18-55 years were enrolled at a single site in Boston, USA, between 29 July and 7 August 2020. Ad26.COV2.S was a replication-incompetent adenovirus type 26 vector expressing a prefusion-stabilized SARS-CoV-2 spike protein from the original Wuhan strain. Overall study outcomes, separate from this receptor: Comparable non-spike TCR breadth was observed between vaccine and placebo recipients, consistent with only spike being contained in the vaccine. After vaccination, spike-specific CD8+ and CD4+ T cell responses were reported to show substantial breadth. The authors noted that the TCR breadth and depth analyses may have underestimated total T cell responses. The study was not powered to compare responses between vaccine doses or regimens. Ad26.COV2.S recipients had higher spike-specific TCR breadth than placebo recipients (P = 0.0014).

Comment on this clone: Its antigen is still unknown. Base qualities are not provided; no much larger clone lies one nucleotide away.

The germline V gene (reference sequence) specifies LNHDA as CDR1 and SQIVND as CDR2. Spanning cysteine to phenylalanine, the CDR3 consists of 14 amino acids. The only DNA kept is the CDR3, 42 bases in frame from the first base. Trimming removed 6 bases from V and 6 bases from J; the gene matches leave 6 bases unexplained. The clonotype originates from a person aged 18-60 years who received the Ad26.COV2.S COVID-19 vaccine or a placebo. Rearrangement joined TRBV19 to TRBJ1-5, with TRBD1 matching 9 junction bases. Sequencing used peripheral blood, obtained in a trial of Ad26.COV2.S vaccine versus placebo. The encoded CDR3 is CASSKQGAAQPQHF. The nucleotide sequence reads TGTGCCAGTAGCAAACAGGGGGCTGCTCAGCCCCAGCATTTT.